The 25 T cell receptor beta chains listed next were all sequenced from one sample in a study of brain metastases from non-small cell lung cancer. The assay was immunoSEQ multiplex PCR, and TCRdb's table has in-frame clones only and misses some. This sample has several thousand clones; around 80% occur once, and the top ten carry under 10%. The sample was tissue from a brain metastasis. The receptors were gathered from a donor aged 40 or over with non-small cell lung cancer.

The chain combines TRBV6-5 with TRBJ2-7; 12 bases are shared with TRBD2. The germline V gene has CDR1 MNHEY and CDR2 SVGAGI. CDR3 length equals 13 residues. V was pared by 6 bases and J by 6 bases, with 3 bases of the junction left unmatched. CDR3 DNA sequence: TGTGCCAGCAGCCTAGCGGGAGGGCTCGAGCAGTACTTC. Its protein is CASSLAGGLEQYF.

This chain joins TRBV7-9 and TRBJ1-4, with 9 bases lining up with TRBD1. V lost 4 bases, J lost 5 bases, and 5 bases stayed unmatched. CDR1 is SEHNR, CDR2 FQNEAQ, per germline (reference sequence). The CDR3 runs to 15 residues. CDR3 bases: TGTGCCAGCAGCTCCTGGACAGGGGAGAATGAAAAACTGTTTTTT. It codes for CASSSWTGENEKLFF.

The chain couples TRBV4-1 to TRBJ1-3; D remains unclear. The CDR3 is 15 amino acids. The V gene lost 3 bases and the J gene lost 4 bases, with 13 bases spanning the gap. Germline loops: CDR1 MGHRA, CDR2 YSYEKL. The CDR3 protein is CASSQTDVAGNTIYF. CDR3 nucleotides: TGCGCCAGCAGCCAGACGGACGTAGCGGGAAACACCATATATTTT.

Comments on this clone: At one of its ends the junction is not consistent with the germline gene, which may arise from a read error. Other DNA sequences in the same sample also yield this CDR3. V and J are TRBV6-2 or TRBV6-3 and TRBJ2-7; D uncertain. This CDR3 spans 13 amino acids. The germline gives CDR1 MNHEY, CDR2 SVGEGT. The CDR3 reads CASSYVGSYEQYF. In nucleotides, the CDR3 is TGTGCCAGCAGTTACGTTGGGTCCTACGAGCAGTACTTT.

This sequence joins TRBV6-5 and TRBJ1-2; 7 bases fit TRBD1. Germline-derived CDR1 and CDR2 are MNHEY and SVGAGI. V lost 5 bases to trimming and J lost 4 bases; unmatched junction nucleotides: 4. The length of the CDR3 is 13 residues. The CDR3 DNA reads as TGTGCCAGCAGTCGACAGGGCCTCTATGGCTACACCTTC. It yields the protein CASSRQGLYGYTF.

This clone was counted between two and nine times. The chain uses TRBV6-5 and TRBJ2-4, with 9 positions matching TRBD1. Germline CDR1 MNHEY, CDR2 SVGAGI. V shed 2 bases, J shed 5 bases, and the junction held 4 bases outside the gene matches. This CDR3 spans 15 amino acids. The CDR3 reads CASSYEGQGQNIQYF. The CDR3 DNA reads TGTGCCAGCAGTTACGAGGGACAGGGTCAAAACATTCAGTACTTC.

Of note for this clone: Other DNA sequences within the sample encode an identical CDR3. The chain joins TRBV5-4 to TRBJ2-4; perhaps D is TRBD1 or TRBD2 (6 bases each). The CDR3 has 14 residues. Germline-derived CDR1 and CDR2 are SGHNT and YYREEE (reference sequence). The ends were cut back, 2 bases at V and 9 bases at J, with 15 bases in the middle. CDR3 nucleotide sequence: TGTGCCAGCAGCTTTTCGGGGGCCGGAGGCATTCAGTACTTC. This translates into CASSFSGAGGIQYF.

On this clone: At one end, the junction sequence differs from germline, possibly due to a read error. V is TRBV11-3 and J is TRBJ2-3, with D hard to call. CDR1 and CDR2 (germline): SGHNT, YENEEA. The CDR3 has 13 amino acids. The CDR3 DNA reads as TGTGCTAGCAGCCCACGGACCACAGATACGCAGTATTTT. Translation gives CASSPRTTDTQYF.

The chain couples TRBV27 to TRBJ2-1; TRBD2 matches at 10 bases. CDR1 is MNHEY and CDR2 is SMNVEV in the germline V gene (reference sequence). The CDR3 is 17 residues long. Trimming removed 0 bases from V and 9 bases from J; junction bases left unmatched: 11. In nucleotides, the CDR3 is TGTGCCAGCAGTTTATCGCCTAGCGGGAGCGGGAGGGGTGAGCAGTTCTTC. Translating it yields CASSLSPSGSGRGEQFF.

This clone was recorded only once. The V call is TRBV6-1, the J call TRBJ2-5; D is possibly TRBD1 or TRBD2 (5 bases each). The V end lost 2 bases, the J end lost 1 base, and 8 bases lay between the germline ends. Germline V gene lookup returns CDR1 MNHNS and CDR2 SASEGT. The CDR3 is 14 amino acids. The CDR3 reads CASSESGTQETQYF. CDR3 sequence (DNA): TGTGCCAGCAGTGAATCAGGGACCCAAGAGACCCAGTACTTC.

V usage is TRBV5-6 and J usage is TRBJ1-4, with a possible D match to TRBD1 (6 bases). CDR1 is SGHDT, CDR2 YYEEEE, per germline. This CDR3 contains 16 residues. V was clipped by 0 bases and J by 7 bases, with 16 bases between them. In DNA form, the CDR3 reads TGTGCCAGCAGCTTGGTAGGCGGGGGCGACGGTGAAAAACTGTTTTTT. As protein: CASSLVGGGDGEKLFF.

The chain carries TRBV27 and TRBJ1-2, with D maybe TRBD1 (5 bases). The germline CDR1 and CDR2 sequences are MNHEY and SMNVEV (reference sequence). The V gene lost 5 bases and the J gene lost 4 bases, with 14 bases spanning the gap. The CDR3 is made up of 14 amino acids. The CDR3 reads CASSPWGGIYGYTF. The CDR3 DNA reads TGTGCCAGCAGTCCTTGGGGGGGTATCTATGGCTACACCTTC.

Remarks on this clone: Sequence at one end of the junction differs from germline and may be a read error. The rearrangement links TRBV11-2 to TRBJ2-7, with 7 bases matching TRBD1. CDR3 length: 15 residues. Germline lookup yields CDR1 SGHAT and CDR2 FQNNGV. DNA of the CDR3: TGTGCCAGCAGTCTAGGCCGGACAGGCTCCTACGGGCAGTACTTC. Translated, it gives CASSLGRTGSYGQYF.

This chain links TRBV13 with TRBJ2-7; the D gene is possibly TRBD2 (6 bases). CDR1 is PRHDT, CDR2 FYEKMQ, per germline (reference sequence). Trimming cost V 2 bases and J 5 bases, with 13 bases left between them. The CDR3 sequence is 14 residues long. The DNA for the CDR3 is TGTGCCAGCAGCTTAAAGGCAGGGAGGAACGAGCAGTACTTC. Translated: CASSLKAGRNEQYF.

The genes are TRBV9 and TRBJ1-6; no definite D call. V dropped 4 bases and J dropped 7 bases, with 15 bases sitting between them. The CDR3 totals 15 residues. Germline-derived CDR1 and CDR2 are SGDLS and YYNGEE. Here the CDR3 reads CASSIGPSRNSPLHF. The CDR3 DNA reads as TGTGCCAGCAGCATCGGGCCATCCCGGAATTCACCCCTCCACTTT. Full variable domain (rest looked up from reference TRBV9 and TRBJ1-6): DSGVTQTPKHLITATGQRVTLRCSPRSGDLSVYWYQQSLDQGLQFLIQYYNGEERAKGNILERFSAQQFPDLHSELNLSSLELGDSALYFCASSIGPSRNSPLHFGNGTRLTVT.

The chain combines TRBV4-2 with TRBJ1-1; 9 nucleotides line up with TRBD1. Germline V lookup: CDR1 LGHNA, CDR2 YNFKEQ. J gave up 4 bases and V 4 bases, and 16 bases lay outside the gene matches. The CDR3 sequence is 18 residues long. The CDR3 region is CASSPNPTNRGPGTEAFF. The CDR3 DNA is TGTGCCAGCAGCCCTAACCCGACTAACAGGGGGCCCGGCACTGAAGCTTTCTTT.

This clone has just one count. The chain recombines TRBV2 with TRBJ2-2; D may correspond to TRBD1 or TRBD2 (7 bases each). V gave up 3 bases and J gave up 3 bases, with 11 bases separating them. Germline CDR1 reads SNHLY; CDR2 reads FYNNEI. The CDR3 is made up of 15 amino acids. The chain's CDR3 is CASSDAGGDTGELFF. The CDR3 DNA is TGTGCCAGCAGTGATGCAGGGGGGGACACCGGGGAGCTGTTTTTT. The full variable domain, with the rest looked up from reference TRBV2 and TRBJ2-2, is EPEVTQTPSHQVTQMGQEVILRCVPISNHLYFYWYRQILGQKVEFLVSFYNNEISEKSEIFDDQFSVERPDGSNFTLKIRSTKLEDSAMYFCASSDAGGDTGELFFGEGSRLTVL.

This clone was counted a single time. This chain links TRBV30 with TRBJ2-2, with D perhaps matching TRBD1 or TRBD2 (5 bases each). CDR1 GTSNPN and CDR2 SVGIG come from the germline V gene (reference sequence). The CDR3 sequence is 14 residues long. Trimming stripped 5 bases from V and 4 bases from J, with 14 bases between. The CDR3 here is CAWAGTASTGELFF. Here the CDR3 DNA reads TGTGCCTGGGCCGGGACGGCCTCCACCGGGGAGCTGTTTTTT.

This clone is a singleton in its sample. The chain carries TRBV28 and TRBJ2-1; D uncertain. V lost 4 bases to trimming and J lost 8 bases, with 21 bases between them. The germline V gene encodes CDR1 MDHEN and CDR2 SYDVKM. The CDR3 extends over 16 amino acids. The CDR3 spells CASSSVGRPLFDEQFF. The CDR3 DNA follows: TGTGCCAGCAGTTCGGTGGGAAGACCCCTTTTCGATGAGCAGTTCTTC. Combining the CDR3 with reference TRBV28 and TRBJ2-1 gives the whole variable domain DVKVTQSSRYLVKRTGEKVFLECVQDMDHENMFWYRQDPGLGLRLIYFSYDVKMKEKGDIPEGYSVSREKKERFSLILESASTNQTSMYLCASSSVGRPLFDEQFFGPGTRLTVL.

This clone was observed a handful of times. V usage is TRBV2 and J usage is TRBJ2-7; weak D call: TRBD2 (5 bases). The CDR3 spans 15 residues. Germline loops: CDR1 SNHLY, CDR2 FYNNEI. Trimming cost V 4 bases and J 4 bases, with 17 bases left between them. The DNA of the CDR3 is TGTGCCAGCAGTGCCGACTATTCGAAACATTACGAGCAGTACTTC. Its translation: CASSADYSKHYEQYF.

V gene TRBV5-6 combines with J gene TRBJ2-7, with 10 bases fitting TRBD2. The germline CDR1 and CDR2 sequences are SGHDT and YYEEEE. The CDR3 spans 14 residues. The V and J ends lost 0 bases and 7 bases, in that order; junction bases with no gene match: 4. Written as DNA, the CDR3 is TGTGCCAGCAGCTTGGTAGCGGGAGGCTATGAGCAGTACTTC. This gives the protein CASSLVAGGYEQYF.

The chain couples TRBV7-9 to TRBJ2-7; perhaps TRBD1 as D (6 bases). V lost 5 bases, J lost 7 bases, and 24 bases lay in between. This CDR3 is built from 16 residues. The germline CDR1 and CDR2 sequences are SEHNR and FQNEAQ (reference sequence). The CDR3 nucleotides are TGTGCCAGCAGCCCTTTTCGGTTGGACAGCGTCTGGGAGCAGTACTTC. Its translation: CASSPFRLDSVWEQYF.

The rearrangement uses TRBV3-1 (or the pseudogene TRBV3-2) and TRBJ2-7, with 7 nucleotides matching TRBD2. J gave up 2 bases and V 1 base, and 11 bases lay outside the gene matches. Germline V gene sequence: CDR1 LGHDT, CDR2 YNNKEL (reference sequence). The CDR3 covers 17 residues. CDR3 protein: CASSQAATTGGTYEQYF. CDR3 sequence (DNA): TGTGCCAGCAGCCAAGCCGCAACGACGGGGGGTACCTACGAGCAGTACTTC.

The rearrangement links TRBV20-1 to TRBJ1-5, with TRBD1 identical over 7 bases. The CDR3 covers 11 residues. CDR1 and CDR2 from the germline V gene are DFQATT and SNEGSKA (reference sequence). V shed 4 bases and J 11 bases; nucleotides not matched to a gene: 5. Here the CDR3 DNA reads TGCAGTGCTACAGGGGGGGTGACCCAGCATTTT. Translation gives CSATGGVTQHF.

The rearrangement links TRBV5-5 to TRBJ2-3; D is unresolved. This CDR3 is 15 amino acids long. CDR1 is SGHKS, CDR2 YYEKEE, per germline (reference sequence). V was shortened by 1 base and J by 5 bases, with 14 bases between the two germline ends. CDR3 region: CASSLRPTTQDTQYF. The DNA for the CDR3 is TGTGCCAGCAGCTTGCGTCCGACCACACAAGATACGCAGTATTTT.